The 5 T cell receptor beta chains reported below all come from one sample, sequenced in a study of blood T cells in healthy people across ages. The authors ran a second PCR of roughly 6 to 11 cycles using a sample-barcoded 5' primer and a J-beta primer mix. TCRdb called the 5' RACE reads again in MiXCR, with one record for every CDR3 protein. In the table there are 500,000 to 650,000 distinct CDR3 sequences, roughly a quarter of which are singletons. These data were also reused for a study on T cells of mothers and their children.

Material for sequencing was blood. These receptors came from a boy aged 2 to 10 in good health.

As for this clonotype: At one end, the junction sequence differs from germline, possibly due to a read error. The gene calls are TRBV7-2 and TRBJ2-1, with a weak D call TRBD2 (5 bases). The CDR3 extends over 15 amino acids. The germline V gene has CDR1 SGHTA and CDR2 FQGNSA. The CDR3 DNA follows: TGTGCCAGCAGATTAGCTAGCAGCTCCTACAATGAGCAGTTCTTC. The encoded protein is CASRLASSSYNEQFF.

This clonotype was seen more than once but under ten times. V and J are TRBV5-5 and TRBJ1-3; D gene ambiguous. This CDR3 contains 14 residues. Trimming left V 0 bases short and J 8 bases short, with 12 bases between. Germline CDR1 reads SGHKS; CDR2 reads YYEKEE (reference sequence). The CDR3 loop reads CASSLDSPSDTIYF. CDR3 DNA: TGTGCCAGCAGCTTGGACAGCCCCTCAGACACCATATATTTT.

This chain connects TRBV20-1 to TRBJ1-5; D unclear. There are 12 residues in the CDR3. CDR1 is DFQATT, CDR2 SNEGSKA, per germline (reference sequence). The V end was cut by 4 bases, the J end by 9 bases, with 13 bases between. CDR3 in amino acids: CSAKEGGSPQHF. The CDR3 DNA follows: TGCAGTGCTAAGGAGGGAGGATCGCCCCAGCATTTT.

This rearrangement joins TRBV7-9 to TRBJ2-7, with D unclear. Trimming removed 1 base at V and 3 bases at J, with 7 bases between. Germline V gene lookup returns CDR1 SEHNR and CDR2 FQNEAQ (reference sequence). This CDR3 is 13 amino acids long. This chain's CDR3 is CASSLGADYEQYF. The CDR3 coding sequence is TGTGCCAGCAGCTTAGGGGCGGACTACGAGCAGTACTTC.

A few counts support this clonotype. This chain links TRBV3-1 with TRBJ2-7; 9 nucleotides align to TRBD2. J lost 4 bases, V lost 0 bases, and 10 bases had no gene match. CDR3 length equals 17 residues. Germline CDR1 and CDR2: LGHDT and YNNKEL (reference sequence). The CDR3 spells CASSQDRNSGSRYEQYF. CDR3 DNA: TGTGCCAGCAGCCAAGATCGGAATAGCGGGAGTCGGTACGAGCAGTACTTC.